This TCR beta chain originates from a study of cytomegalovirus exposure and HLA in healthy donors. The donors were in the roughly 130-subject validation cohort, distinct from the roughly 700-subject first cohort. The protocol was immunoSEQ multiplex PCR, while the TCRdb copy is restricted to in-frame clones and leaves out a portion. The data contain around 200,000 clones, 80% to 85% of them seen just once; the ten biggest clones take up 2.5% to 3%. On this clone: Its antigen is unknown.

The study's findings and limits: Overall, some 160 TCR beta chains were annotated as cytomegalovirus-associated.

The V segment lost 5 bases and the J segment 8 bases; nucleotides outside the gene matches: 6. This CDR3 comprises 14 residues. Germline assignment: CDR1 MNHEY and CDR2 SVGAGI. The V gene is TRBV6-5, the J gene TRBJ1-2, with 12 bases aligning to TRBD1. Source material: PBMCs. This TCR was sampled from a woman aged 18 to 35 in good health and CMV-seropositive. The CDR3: CASSEGGQGAGYTF. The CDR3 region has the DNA TGTGCCAGCAGTGAGGGGGGACAGGGGGCGGGCTACACCTTC.